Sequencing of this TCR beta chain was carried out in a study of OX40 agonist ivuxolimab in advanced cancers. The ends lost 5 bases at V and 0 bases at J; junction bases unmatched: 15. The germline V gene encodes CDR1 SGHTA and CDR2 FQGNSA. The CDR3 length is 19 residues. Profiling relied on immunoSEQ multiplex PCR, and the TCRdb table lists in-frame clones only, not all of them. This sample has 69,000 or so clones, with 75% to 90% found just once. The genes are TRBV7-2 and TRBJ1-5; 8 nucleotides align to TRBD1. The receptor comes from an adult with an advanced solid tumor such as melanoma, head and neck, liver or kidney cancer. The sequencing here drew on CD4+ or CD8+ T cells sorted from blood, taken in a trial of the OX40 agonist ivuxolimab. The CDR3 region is CASSKAGTGRGYSNQPQHF. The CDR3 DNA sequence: TGTGCCAGCAGCAAAGCCGGGACAGGCCGAGGGTATAGCAATCAGCCCCAGCATTTT.